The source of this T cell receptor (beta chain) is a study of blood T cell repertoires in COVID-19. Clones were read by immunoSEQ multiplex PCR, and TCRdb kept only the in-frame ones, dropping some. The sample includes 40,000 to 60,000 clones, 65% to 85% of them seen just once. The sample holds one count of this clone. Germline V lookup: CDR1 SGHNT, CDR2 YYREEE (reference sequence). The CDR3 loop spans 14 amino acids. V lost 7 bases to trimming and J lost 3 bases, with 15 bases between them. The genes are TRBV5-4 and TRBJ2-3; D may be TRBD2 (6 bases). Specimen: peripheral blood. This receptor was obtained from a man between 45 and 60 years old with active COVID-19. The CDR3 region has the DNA TGTGCCAGCGGAACTAGCAAATGGACAGATACGCAGTATTTT. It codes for CASGTSKWTDTQYF. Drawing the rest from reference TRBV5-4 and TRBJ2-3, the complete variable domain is ETGVTQSPTHLIKTRGQQVTLRCSSQSGHNTVSWYQQALGQGPQFIFQYYREEENGRGNFPPRFSGLQFPNYSSELNVNALELDDSALYLCASGTSKWTDTQYFGPGTRLTVL.